Below, 28 T cell receptor beta chains from the same sample are listed, as sequenced in a study of T cells after yellow fever vaccination. TCRdb passed the 5' RACE reads through MiXCR, listing each CDR3 protein once. The sample holds under 250,000 distinct CDR3 sequences, roughly 7.2% seen once. The sample consisted of CD4+ T cells sorted from PBMCs, taken 15 days after the yellow fever booster vaccination. The receptors derive from a man aged 25 to 45 who received the YFV17D yellow fever vaccine.

This clonotype was detected only a few times. The chain joins TRBV29-1 to TRBJ2-5, with 8 nucleotides matching TRBD1. The CDR3 consists of 13 residues. V shed 7 bases, J shed 5 bases, and the junction held 9 bases outside the gene matches. Germline CDR1 reads SQVTM; CDR2 reads ANQGSEA. The CDR3 sequence is CSAGTGGPETQYF. The CDR3 region has the DNA TGCAGCGCGGGGACAGGTGGCCCGGAGACCCAGTACTTC.

The table lists this clonotype with a few counts. This CDR3 is CASSLTQNPSPLHF. DNA of the CDR3: TGCGCCAGCAGCTTAACACAGAACCCTTCACCCCTCCACTTT. V is TRBV5-1 and J is TRBJ1-6; D is unresolved. CDR1 and CDR2 from the germline V gene are SGHRS and YFSETQ. The CDR3 contains 14 residues. V was shortened by 2 bases and J by 9 bases, with 12 bases between the two germline ends.

This rearrangement joins TRBV15 to TRBJ1-1; D gene ambiguous. The V end was cut by 1 base, the J end by 1 base, with 7 bases between. This CDR3 comprises 14 residues. The germline CDR1 and CDR2 sequences are LNHNV and YYDKDF (reference sequence). CDR3 coding DNA: TGTGCCACCAGCAGAGGGACGGCGAACACTGAAGCTTTCTTT. Protein: CATSRGTANTEAFF.

This clonotype was detected only a few times. This chain joins TRBV4-2 and TRBJ2-3; 7 nucleotides agree with TRBD1. The germline V gene encodes CDR1 LGHNA and CDR2 YNFKEQ. V was clipped by 4 bases and J by 3 bases; unmatched bases: 4. The CDR3 spans 14 residues. DNA for the CDR3: TGTGCCAGCAGCCTGGGACAGATGACAGATACGCAGTATTTT. This gives the protein CASSLGQMTDTQYF.

There are many counts of this clonotype. The chain carries TRBV7-3 and TRBJ2-7, with D tentatively TRBD1 (6 bases). CDR3 length equals 13 residues. Deletions cut 2 bases from V and 2 bases from J, with 7 bases between. Germline V gives CDR1 SGHTA, CDR2 FQGTGA. This CDR3 reads CASSLGQPYEQYF. DNA for the CDR3: TGTGCCAGCAGCTTAGGACAGCCCTACGAGCAGTACTTC. The full variable domain, rest sourced from reference TRBV7-3 and TRBJ2-7, is GAGVSQTPSNKVTEKGKYVELRCDPISGHTALYWYRQSLGQGPEFLIYFQGTGAADDSGLPNDRFFAVRPEGSVSTLKIQRTERGDSAVYLCASSLGQPYEQYFGPGTRLTVT.

V and J are TRBV12-3 or TRBV12-4 and TRBJ1-1; D is unclear. Trimming took off 4 bases at V and 10 bases at J, with 16 bases between the two ends. The CDR3 length is 13 residues. As DNA, the CDR3 is TGTGCCAGCAGTTCAGCCACCCAACGAATAGCTTTCTTT. Amino acid sequence: CASSSATQRIAFF.

This clonotype was found many times. The gene calls are TRBV14 and TRBJ2-5; D gene uncertain. The V end was cut by 1 base, the J end by 4 bases, with 4 bases between. This CDR3 is built from 12 residues. Germline CDR1 is SGHDN and CDR2 is FVKESK. Written as DNA, the CDR3 is TGTGCCAGCAGCCAAGTGAGAGAGACCCAGTACTTC. Its protein product is CASSQVRETQYF. Together with reference TRBV14 and TRBJ2-5, the CDR3 gives the full variable domain: EAGVTQFPSHSVIEKGQTVTLRCDPISGHDNLYWYRRVMGKEIKFLLHFVKESKQDESGMPNNRFLAERTGGTYSTLKVQPAELEDSGVYFCASSQVRETQYFGPGTRLLVL.

This clonotype was counted ten times or more. The rearrangement uses TRBV5-1 and TRBJ2-6; D remains unclear. CDR1 and CDR2 (germline): SGHRS, YFSETQ. V dropped 0 bases and J dropped 1 base, with 14 bases sitting between them. This CDR3 contains 18 residues. The CDR3 loop reads CASSLAGSTISGANVLTF. The CDR3 DNA is TGCGCCAGCAGCTTGGCGGGTTCCACAATTTCTGGGGCCAACGTCCTGACTTTC. The whole variable domain, remainder taken from reference TRBV5-1 and TRBJ2-6, is KAGVTQTPRYLIKTRGQQVTLSCSPISGHRSVSWYQQTPGQGLQFLFEYFSETQRNKGNFPGRFSGRQFSNSRSEMNVSTLELGDSALYLCASSLAGSTISGANVLTFGAGSRLTVL.

This clonotype occurred a few times. CDR3 residues: CASVYAQRLEQYF. The CDR3 DNA is TGTGCCAGCGTGTACGCGCAGAGGTTGGAGCAGTACTTC. V usage is TRBV6-6 and J usage is TRBJ2-7; no firm D call. Germline-derived CDR1 and CDR2 are MNHNY and SVGAGI (reference sequence). This CDR3 has 13 amino acids. Trimming pared 8 bases from V and 7 bases from J, leaving 18 bases between.

This clonotype turned up a few times. V gene TRBV28 combines with J gene TRBJ2-7, with TRBD2 matching 15 bases. CDR1 and CDR2 (germline): MDHEN, SYDVKM. This CDR3 has 17 residues. V gave up 5 bases and J gave up 4 bases; unmatched junction bases: 9. CDR3 DNA sequence: TGTGCCAGCAGTCCGGGGGGACTAGCGGGAGGAGTTTACGAGCAGTACTTC. It yields the protein CASSPGGLAGGVYEQYF.

This clonotype was observed a few times. This rearrangement joins TRBV20-1 to TRBJ2-3; D remains ambiguous. Germline V gives CDR1 DFQATT, CDR2 SNEGSKA (reference sequence). The CDR3 covers 12 residues. The V end was cut by 3 bases, the J end by 2 bases, with 6 bases between. The CDR3 nucleotides read TGCAGTGCTAGGACTGACACAGATACGCAGTATTTT. Its translation is CSARTDTDTQYF.

This clonotype has a handful of counts. The chain recombines TRBV18 with TRBJ1-1, with a weak D call TRBD1 (6 bases). Germline V gene lookup returns CDR1 KGHSH and CDR2 LQKENI. The CDR3 is 12 amino acids. V was clipped by 3 bases and J by 8 bases, with 10 bases between them. CDR3 DNA: TGTGCCAGCTCACCTTCCGGGACAGAAGCTTTCTTT. It yields the protein CASSPSGTEAFF.

This chain connects TRBV4-3 to TRBJ2-2; unclear D gene. CDR1 and CDR2 from the germline V gene are LGHNA and YSLEER. The CDR3 length is 14 residues. Trimming removed 4 bases at V and 6 bases at J, with 12 bases between. The CDR3 here is CASSLLGSPGELFF. DNA of the CDR3: TGCGCCAGCAGCCTATTGGGAAGCCCCGGGGAGCTGTTTTTT.

The chain links TRBV25-1 to TRBJ2-1; D gene uncertain. The CDR3 extends over 14 amino acids. Looked up from germline, CDR1 is MGHDK and CDR2 is SYGVNS. V gave up 4 bases and J gave up 1 base, with 8 bases separating them. CDR3 DNA sequence: TGTGCCAGCAGTGGGGGTATGTCCTACAATGAGCAGTTCTTC. It encodes CASSGGMSYNEQFF.

This clonotype has a count of ten or more. The chain combines TRBV29-1 with TRBJ2-1; 11 bases are shared with TRBD2. The trim removed 3 bases at V and 0 bases at J, leaving 16 bases unmatched. This CDR3 is 20 amino acids long. Germline lookup yields CDR1 SQVTM and CDR2 ANQGSEA. The CDR3 region has the DNA TGCAGCGTTGAGGGCAAAGGCGGGACTAGCGGCACTATCTCCTACAATGAGCAGTTCTTC. Residues: CSVEGKGGTSGTISYNEQFF.

This clonotype was observed many times. V gene TRBV6-6 combines with J gene TRBJ2-1; D perhaps matches TRBD2 (5 bases). The CDR3 has 13 residues. Trimming took 11 bases from V and 0 from J, leaving 11 bases between them. The germline gives CDR1 MNHNY, CDR2 SVGAGI (reference sequence). The CDR3 nucleotides are TGTGCCGGGAGCGAGGGCTCCTACAATGAGCAGTTCTTC. Its protein is CAGSEGSYNEQFF.

This clonotype was seen a few times. The CDR3 loop is CASSWGLANGNGELFF. The CDR3, as DNA: TGTGCCAGCAGCTGGGGACTAGCGAATGGGAACGGGGAGCTGTTTTTT. V usage is TRBV5-4 and J usage is TRBJ2-2; 10 nucleotides line up with TRBD2. Germline V lookup: CDR1 SGHNT, CDR2 YYREEE (reference sequence). The CDR3 covers 16 residues. V shed 3 bases, J shed 7 bases, and the junction held 9 bases outside the gene matches.

This clonotype was seen many times. The chain couples TRBV5-1 to TRBJ2-3; 8 bases map to TRBD1. Germline loops: CDR1 SGHRS, CDR2 YFSETQ. CDR3 size: 13 residues. With V trimmed by 4 bases and J by 5 bases, 3 bases remained unmatched. CDR3 sequence reads: CASSMDREDTQYF. In DNA form, the CDR3 reads TGCGCCAGCAGCATGGACAGGGAAGATACGCAGTATTTT.

The chain carries TRBV28 and TRBJ2-1; 11 bases line up with TRBD2. V lost 3 bases and J lost 4; bases outside the gene matches: 5. The length of the CDR3 is 16 residues. Germline V gives CDR1 MDHEN, CDR2 SYDVKM. Written as DNA, the CDR3 is TGTGCCAGCAGTTTCGCGACTAGCGGGGATTACAATGAGCAGTTCTTC. Protein: CASSFATSGDYNEQFF. The full variable domain, completed using reference TRBV28 and TRBJ2-1, is DVKVTQSSRYLVKRTGEKVFLECVQDMDHENMFWYRQDPGLGLRLIYFSYDVKMKEKGDIPEGYSVSREKKERFSLILESASTNQTSMYLCASSFATSGDYNEQFFGPGTRLTVL.

This clonotype has only a few counts. V is TRBV5-1 and J is TRBJ2-5; possibly TRBD2 for D (6 bases). Looked up from germline, CDR1 is SGHRS and CDR2 is YFSETQ. The CDR3 has 14 amino acids. V dropped 4 bases and J dropped 5 bases, with 15 bases sitting between them. DNA of the CDR3: TGCGCCAGCAGCGGAGGGCGGTTTGAGGAGACCCAGTACTTC. Translation gives CASSGGRFEETQYF. The complete variable domain, with remaining parts taken from reference TRBV5-1 and TRBJ2-5, reads KAGVTQTPRYLIKTRGQQVTLSCSPISGHRSVSWYQQTPGQGLQFLFEYFSETQRNKGNFPGRFSGRQFSNSRSEMNVSTLELGDSALYLCASSGGRFEETQYFGPGTRLLVL.

This clonotype was seen a handful of times. The chain links TRBV7-2 to TRBJ2-7; D is unresolved. Trimming pared 4 bases from V and 0 bases from J, leaving 7 bases between. This CDR3 has 13 residues. Per the germline V gene, CDR1 is SGHTA and CDR2 is FQGNSA. The chain's CDR3 is CASSSHVSYEQYF. CDR3 DNA sequence: TGTGCCAGCAGCTCCCACGTCTCCTACGAGCAGTACTTC.

This chain connects TRBV6-1 to TRBJ2-1, with 7 positions matching TRBD1. J lost 10 bases, V lost 6 bases, and 12 bases had no gene match. The germline gives CDR1 MNHNS, CDR2 SASEGT. This CDR3 contains 14 residues. The CDR3: CASRQRQGLHEQFF. CDR3 DNA sequence: TGTGCCAGCAGACAAAGACAGGGCTTACACGAGCAGTTCTTC.

The table lists this clonotype with a few counts. The rearrangement links TRBV28 to TRBJ1-2; D call uncertain. Germline lookup yields CDR1 MDHEN and CDR2 SYDVKM. Trimming took 6 bases from V and 6 from J, leaving 14 bases between them. The CDR3 is 13 amino acids. The CDR3 DNA reads as TGTGCCAGCAGGGATTGGAGTAAGAATGGCTACACCTTC. Protein product: CASRDWSKNGYTF.

The chain links TRBV30 to TRBJ2-3; 10 bases line up with TRBD2. CDR1 GTSNPN and CDR2 SVGIG come from the germline V gene (reference sequence). The J segment lost 7 bases and the V segment lost 5 bases, leaving 3 bases of the junction unmatched. The CDR3 is made up of 12 amino acids. CDR3 sequence: CAWGTSANTQYF. The CDR3 DNA sequence: TGTGCCTGGGGGACTAGCGCTAATACGCAGTATTTT.

This clonotype was seen a few times. This rearrangement joins TRBV5-1 to TRBJ2-6; tentative D call: TRBD2 (6 bases). Germline CDR1 reads SGHRS; CDR2 reads YFSETQ. The CDR3 loop spans 17 amino acids. Trimming removed 2 bases at V and 4 bases at J, with 16 bases between. The CDR3, as DNA: TGCGCCAGCAGCTTCGGAGGGCTTCAGTCAGGGGCCAACGTCCTGACTTTC. This translates into CASSFGGLQSGANVLTF.

The rearrangement links TRBV6-2 or TRBV6-3 to TRBJ1-5; D is unclear. Germline V CDR1 and CDR2: MNHEY, SVGEGT. Trimming took 7 bases from V and 4 from J, leaving 17 bases between them. This CDR3 has 15 amino acids. The CDR3 bases are TGTGCCAGCACCAAGGGCGCTCTTGGGAATCAGCCCCAGCATTTT. Its protein is CASTKGALGNQPQHF.

This clonotype has a count of ten or more. The chain joins TRBV20-1 to TRBJ2-5; D gene uncertain. The germline V gene has CDR1 DFQATT and CDR2 SNEGSKA (reference sequence). The CDR3 runs 14 residues. V was trimmed by 8 bases and J by 1 base, leaving 17 bases between them. CDR3 residues: CSFFPGPPQETQYF. As DNA, the CDR3 is TGCAGTTTTTTCCCCGGGCCACCCCAAGAGACCCAGTACTTC.

The table lists this clonotype with a few counts. The chain employs TRBV20-1 and TRBJ2-1, with D possibly being TRBD1 (6 bases). The ends were cut back, 3 bases at V and 0 bases at J, with 12 bases in the middle. The CDR3 contains 15 residues. Per germline, CDR1 DFQATT and CDR2 SNEGSKA (reference sequence). The CDR3 nucleotides read TGCAGTGCTAGCGACAGGAGAAACTCCTACAATGAGCAGTTCTTC. Its translation: CSASDRRNSYNEQFF.